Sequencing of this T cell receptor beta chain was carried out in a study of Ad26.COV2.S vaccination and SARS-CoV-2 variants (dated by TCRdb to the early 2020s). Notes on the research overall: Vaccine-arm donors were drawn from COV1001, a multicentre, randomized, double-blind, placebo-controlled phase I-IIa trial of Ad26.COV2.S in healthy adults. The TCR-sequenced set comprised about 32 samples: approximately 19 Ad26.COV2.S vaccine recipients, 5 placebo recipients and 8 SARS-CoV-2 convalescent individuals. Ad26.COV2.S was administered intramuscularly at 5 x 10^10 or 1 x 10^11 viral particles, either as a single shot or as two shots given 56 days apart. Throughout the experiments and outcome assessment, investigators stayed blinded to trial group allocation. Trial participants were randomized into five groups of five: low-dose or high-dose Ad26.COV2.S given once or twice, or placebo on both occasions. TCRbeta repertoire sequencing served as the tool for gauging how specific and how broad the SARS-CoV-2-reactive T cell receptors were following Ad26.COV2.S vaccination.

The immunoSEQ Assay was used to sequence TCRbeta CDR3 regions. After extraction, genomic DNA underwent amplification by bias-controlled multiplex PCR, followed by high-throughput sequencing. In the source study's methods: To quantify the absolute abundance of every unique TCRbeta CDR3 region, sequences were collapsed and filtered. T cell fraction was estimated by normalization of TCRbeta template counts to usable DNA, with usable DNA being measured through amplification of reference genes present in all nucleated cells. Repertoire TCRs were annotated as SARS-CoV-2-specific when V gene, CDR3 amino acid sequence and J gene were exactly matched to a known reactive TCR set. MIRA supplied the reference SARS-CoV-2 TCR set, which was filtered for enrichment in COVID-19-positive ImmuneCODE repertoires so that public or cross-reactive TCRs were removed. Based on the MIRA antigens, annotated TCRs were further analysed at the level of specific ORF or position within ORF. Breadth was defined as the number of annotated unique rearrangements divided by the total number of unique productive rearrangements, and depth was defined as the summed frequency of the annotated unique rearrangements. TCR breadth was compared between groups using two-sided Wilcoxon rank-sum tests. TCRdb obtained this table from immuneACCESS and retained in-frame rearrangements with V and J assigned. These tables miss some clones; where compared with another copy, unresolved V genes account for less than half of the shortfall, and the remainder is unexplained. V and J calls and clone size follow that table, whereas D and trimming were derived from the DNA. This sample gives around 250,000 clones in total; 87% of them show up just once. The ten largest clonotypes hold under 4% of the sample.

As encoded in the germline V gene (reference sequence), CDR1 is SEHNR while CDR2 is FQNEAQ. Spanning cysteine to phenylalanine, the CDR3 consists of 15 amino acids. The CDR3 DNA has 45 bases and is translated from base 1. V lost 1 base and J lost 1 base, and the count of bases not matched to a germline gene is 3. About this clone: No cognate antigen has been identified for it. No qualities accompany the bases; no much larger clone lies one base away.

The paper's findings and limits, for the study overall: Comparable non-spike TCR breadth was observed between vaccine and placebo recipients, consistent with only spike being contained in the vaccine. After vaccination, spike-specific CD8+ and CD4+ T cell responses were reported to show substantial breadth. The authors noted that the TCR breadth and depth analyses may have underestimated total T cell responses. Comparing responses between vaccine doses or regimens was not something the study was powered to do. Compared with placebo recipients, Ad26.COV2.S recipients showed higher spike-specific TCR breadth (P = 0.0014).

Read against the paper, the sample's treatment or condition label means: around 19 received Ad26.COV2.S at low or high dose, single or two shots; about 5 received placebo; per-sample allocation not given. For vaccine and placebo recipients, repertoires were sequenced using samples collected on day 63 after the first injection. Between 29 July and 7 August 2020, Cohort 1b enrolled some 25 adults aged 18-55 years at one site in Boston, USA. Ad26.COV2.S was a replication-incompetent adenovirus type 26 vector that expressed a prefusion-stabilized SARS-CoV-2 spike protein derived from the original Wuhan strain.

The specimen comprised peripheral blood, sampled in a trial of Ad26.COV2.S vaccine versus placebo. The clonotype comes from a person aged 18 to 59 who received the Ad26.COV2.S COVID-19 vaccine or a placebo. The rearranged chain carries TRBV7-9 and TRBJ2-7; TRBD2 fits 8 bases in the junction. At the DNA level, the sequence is TGTGCCAGCAGCTTAGGAGGCGGGAGGTCCTACGAGCAGTACTTC. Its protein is CASSLGGGRSYEQYF.